Listed below are T cell receptor beta chains from one sample, sequenced in a study of blood T cell repertoires in COVID-19. Here immunoSEQ multiplex PCR was the method, and the copy in TCRdb shows in-frame clones only, minus some. The profile shows about half a million clones, roughly 85% of them singletons. Input material: peripheral blood. These receptors were collected from a human donor in a cohort sampled during active COVID-19. CDR3s include the opening cysteine and the closing phenylalanine or tryptophan. D genes are given only for firm matches. Clone size is stated in some rows and not others, as once, few, many or a class when expanded.

>few|TRBJ1-5|TRBD1|TRBV30
CAWQGGNSNQPQHF
TGTGCCTGGCAGGGGGGCAATAGCAATCAGCCCCAGCATTTT
>-|TRBJ2-7|TRBD1|TRBV3-1/TRBV3-2
CASSRNGGQGARDYTGSYEQYF
TGTGCCAGCAGCCGGAATGGGGGACAGGGGGCGCGGGATTACACCGGATCCTACGAGCAGTACTTC
>-|TRBJ2-7|-|TRBV11-2
CASSFGAGVVYEQYF
TGTGCCAGCAGCTTTGGTGCCGGGGTTGTCTACGAGCAGTACTTC
>-|TRBJ2-5|TRBD2|TRBV5-1
CASSLASGFQETQYF
TGCGCCAGCAGCTTGGCTAGCGGCTTTCAAGAGACCCAGTACTTC
>few|TRBJ2-1|-|TRBV7-3
CASSRTEINEQFF
TGTGCCAGCAGCCGGACAGAGATTAATGAGCAGTTCTTC
>-|TRBJ2-5|TRBD2|TRBV9
CASPSRTRVWETQYF
TGTGCCAGCCCATCCCGGACTAGAGTTTGGGAGACCCAGTACTTC
>-|TRBJ2-5|-|TRBV9
CASSVASIETQYF
TGTGCCAGCAGCGTAGCTAGCATCGAGACCCAGTACTTC
>-|TRBJ1-4|TRBD1|TRBV20-1
CSASSGGNEKLFF
TGCAGTGCTAGTTCAGGGGGCAATGAAAAACTGTTTTTT
>-|TRBJ1-5|TRBD1|TRBV19
CASTRGRSNQPQHF
TGTGCCAGTACCAGGGGGCGAAGCAATCAGCCCCAGCATTTT
>-|TRBJ2-1|TRBD2|TRBV28
CASSFRAGDGYNEQFF
TGTGCCAGCAGTTTTCGGGCGGGAGACGGATACAATGAGCAGTTCTTC
>-|TRBJ2-3|-|TRBV11-2
CASSTGGVGTDTQYF
TGTGCCAGCAGCACAGGGGGGGTGGGCACTGATACGCAGTATTTT